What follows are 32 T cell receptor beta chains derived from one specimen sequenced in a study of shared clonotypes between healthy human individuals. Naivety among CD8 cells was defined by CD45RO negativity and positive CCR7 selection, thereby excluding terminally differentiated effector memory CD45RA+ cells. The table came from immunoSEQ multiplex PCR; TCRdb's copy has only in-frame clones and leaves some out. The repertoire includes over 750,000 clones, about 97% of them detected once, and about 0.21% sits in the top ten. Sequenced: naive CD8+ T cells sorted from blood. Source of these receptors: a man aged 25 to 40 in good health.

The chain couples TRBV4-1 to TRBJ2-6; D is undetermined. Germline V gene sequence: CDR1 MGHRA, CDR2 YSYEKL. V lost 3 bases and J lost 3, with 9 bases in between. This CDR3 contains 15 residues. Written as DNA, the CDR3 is TGCGCCAGCAGCCACCTATTAGATGGGGCCAACGTCCTGACTTTC. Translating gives CASSHLLDGANVLTF.

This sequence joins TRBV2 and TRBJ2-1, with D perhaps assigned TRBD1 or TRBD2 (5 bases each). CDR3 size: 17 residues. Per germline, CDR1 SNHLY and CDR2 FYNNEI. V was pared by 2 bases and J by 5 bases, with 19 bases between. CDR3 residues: CASSEKFLGTQNNEQFF. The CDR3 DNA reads TGTGCCAGCAGTGAAAAATTTCTGGGGACGCAAAACAATGAGCAGTTCTTC.

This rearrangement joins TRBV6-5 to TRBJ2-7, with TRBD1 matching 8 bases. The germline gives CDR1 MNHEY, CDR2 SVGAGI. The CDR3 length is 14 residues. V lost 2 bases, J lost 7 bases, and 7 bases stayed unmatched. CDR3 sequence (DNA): TGTGCCAGCAGTTACACCGACAGGGGTTGGGAGCAGTACTTC. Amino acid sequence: CASSYTDRGWEQYF.

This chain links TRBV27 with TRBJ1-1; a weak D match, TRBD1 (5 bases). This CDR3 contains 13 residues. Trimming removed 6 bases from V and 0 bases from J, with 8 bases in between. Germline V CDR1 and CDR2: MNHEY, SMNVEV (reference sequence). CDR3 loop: CASSQGLNTEAFF. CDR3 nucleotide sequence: TGTGCCAGCAGCCAGGGATTGAACACTGAAGCTTTCTTT.

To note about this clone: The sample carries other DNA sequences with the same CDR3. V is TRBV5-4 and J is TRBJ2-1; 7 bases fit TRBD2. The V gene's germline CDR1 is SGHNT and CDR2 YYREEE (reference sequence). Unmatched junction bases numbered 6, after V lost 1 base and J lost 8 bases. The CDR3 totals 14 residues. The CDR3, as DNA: TGTGCCAGCAGCTTGCGGTTAGCGGGTGATGAGCAGTTCTTC. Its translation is CASSLRLAGDEQFF.

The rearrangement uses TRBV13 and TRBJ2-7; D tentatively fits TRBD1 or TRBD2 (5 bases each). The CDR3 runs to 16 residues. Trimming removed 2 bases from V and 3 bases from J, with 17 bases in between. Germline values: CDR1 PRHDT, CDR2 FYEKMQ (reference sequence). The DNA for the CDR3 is TGTGCCAGCAGCTTACAGCTCGGGACGGCACTCTACGAGCAGTACTTC. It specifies CASSLQLGTALYEQYF.

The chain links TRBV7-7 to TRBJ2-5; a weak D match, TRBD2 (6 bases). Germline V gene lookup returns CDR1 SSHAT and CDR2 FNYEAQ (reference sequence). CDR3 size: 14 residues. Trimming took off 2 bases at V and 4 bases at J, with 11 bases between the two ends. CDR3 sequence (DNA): TGTGCCAGCAGCTTATCAGGAGCGGGAGAGACCCAGTACTTC. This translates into CASSLSGAGETQYF. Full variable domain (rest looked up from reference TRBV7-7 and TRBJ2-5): GAGVSQSPRYKVTKRGQDVTLRCDPISSHATLYWYQQALGQGPEFLTYFNYEAQPDKSGLPSDRFSAERPEGSISTLTIQRTEQRDSAMYRCASSLSGAGETQYFGPGTRLLVL.

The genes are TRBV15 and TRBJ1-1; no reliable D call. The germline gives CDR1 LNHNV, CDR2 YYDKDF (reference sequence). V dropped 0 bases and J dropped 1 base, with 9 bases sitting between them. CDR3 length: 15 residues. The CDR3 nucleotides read TGTGCCACCAGCAGAGATTACACAGAGAACACTGAAGCTTTCTTT. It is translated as CATSRDYTENTEAFF.

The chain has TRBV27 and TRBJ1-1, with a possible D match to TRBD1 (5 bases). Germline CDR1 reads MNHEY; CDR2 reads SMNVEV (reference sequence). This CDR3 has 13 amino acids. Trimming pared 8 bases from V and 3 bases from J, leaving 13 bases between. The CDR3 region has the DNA TGTGCCAGCGGGGCTGGGAAGTACACTGAAGCTTTCTTT. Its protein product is CASGAGKYTEAFF.

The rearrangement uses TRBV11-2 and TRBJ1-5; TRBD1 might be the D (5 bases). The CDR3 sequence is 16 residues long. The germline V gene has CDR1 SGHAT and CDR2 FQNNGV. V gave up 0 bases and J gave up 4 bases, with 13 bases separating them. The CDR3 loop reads CASSLDLGEGNQPQHF. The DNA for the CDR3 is TGTGCCAGCAGCTTAGATCTAGGGGAAGGGAATCAGCCCCAGCATTTT. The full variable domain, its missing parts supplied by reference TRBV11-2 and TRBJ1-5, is EAGVAQSPRYKIIEKRQSVAFWCNPISGHATLYWYQQILGQGPKLLIQFQNNGVVDDSQLPKDRFSAERLKGVDSTLKIQPAKLEDSAVYLCASSLDLGEGNQPQHFGDGTRLSIL.

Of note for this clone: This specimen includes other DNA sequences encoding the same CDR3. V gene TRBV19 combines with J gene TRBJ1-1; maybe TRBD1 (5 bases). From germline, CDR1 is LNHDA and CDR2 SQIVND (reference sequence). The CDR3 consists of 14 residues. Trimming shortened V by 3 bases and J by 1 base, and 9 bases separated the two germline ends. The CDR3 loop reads CASSIDSWNTEAFF. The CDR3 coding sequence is TGTGCCAGTAGTATCGACAGCTGGAACACTGAAGCTTTCTTT.

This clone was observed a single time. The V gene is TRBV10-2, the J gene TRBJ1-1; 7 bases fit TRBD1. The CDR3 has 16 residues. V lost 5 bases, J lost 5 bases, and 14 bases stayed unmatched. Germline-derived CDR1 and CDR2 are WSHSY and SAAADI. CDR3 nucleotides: TGCGCCAGCAGTAAGGGGGCTAACCATGGGCAGACTGAAGCTTTCTTT. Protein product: CASSKGANHGQTEAFF.

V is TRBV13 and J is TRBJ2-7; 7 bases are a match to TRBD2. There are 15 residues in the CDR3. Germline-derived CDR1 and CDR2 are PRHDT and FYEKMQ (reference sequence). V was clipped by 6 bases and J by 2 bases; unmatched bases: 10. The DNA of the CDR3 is TGTGCCAGCAGTGCTGAGGGGACTATCCCCTACGAGCAGTACTTC. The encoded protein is CASSAEGTIPYEQYF.

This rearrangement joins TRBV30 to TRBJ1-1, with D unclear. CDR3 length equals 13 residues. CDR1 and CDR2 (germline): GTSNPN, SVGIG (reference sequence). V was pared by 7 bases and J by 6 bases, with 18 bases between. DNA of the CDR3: TGTGCCTCCTCCGGAGAAGGGAGATCTGAAGCTTTCTTT. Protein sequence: CASSGEGRSEAFF.

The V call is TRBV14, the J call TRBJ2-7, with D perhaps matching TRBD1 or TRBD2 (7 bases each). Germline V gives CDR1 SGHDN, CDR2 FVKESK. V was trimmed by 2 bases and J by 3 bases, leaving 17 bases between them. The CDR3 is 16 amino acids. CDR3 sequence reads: CASSQREGTAFYEQYF. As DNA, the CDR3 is TGTGCCAGCAGCCAAAGGGAGGGGACAGCTTTCTACGAGCAGTACTTC. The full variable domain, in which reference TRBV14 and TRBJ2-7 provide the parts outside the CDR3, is EAGVTQFPSHSVIEKGQTVTLRCDPISGHDNLYWYRRVMGKEIKFLLHFVKESKQDESGMPNNRFLAERTGGTYSTLKVQPAELEDSGVYFCASSQREGTAFYEQYFGPGTRLTVT.

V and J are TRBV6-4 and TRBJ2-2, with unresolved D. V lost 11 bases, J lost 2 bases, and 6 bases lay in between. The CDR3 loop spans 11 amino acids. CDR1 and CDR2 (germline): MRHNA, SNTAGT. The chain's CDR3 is CACHNTGELFF. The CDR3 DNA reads TGTGCCTGCCACAACACCGGGGAGCTGTTTTTT.

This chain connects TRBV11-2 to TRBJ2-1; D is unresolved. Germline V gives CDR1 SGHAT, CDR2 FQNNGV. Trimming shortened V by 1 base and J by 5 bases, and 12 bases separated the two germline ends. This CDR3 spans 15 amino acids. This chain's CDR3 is CASSLVHATNNEQFF. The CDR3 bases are TGTGCCAGCAGCTTAGTGCACGCTACCAACAATGAGCAGTTCTTC.

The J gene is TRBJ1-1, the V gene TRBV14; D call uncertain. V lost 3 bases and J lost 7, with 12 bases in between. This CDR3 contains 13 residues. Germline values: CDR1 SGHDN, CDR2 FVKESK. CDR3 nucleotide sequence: TGTGCCAGCAGCCATAGCGCCCTCCTTGAAGCTTTCTTT. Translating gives CASSHSALLEAFF. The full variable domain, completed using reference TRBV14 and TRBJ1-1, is EAGVTQFPSHSVIEKGQTVTLRCDPISGHDNLYWYRRVMGKEIKFLLHFVKESKQDESGMPNNRFLAERTGGTYSTLKVQPAELEDSGVYFCASSHSALLEAFFGQGTRLTVV.

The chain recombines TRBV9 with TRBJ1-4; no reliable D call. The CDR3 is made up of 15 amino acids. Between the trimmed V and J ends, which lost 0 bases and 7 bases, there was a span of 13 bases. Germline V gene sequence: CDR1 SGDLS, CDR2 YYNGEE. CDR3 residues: CASSVGGGPGEKLFF. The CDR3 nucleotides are TGTGCCAGCAGCGTAGGAGGCGGCCCAGGTGAAAAACTGTTTTTT.

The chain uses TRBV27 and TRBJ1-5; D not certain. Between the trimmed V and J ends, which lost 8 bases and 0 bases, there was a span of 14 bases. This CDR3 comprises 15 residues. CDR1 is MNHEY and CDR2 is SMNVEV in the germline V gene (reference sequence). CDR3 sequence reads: CASRPGRYSNQPQHF. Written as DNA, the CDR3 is TGTGCCAGCCGCCCCGGACGTTATAGCAATCAGCCCCAGCATTTT.

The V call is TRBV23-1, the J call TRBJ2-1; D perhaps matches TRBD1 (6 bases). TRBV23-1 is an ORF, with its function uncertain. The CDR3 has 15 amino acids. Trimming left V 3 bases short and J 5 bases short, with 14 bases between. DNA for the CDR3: TGCGCCAGCAGTCATATACCAGGACAGCACAATGAGCAGTTCTTC. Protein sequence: CASSHIPGQHNEQFF.

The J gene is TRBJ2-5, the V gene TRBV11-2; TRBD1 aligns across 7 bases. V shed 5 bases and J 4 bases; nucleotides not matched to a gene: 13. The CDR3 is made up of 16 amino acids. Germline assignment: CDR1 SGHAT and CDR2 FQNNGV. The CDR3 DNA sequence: TGTGCCAGCAGCCCAAAGACAGGGTGGGCTGGAGAGACCCAGTACTTC. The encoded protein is CASSPKTGWAGETQYF.

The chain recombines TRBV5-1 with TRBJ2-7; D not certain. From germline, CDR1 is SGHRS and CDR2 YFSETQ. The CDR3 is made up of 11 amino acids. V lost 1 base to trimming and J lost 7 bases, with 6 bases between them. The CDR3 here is CASSLYAEQYF. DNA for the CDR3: TGCGCCAGCAGCTTGTATGCGGAGCAGTACTTC.

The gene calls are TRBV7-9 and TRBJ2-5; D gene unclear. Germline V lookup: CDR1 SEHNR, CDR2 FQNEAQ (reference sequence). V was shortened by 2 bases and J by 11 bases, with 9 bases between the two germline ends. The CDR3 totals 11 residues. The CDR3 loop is CASSLSAEQYF. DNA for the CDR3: TGTGCCAGCAGCTTATCCGCGGAACAGTACTTC.

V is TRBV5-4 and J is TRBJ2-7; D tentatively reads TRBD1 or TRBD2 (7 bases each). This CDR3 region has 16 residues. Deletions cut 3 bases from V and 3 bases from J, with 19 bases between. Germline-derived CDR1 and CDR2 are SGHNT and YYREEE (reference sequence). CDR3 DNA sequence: TGTGCCAGCAGCTCGGCCAGCGGGGACAGAATCTACGAGCAGTACTTC. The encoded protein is CASSSASGDRIYEQYF. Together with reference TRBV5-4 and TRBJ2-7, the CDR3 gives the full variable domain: ETGVTQSPTHLIKTRGQQVTLRCSSQSGHNTVSWYQQALGQGPQFIFQYYREEENGRGNFPPRFSGLQFPNYSSELNVNALELDDSALYLCASSSASGDRIYEQYFGPGTRLTVT.

Here the CDR3 reads CATIASYNEQFF. CDR3 nucleotide sequence: TGTGCCACTATAGCGTCCTACAATGAGCAGTTCTTC. The chain carries TRBV27 and TRBJ2-1; D is perhaps TRBD2 (5 bases). This CDR3 spans 12 amino acids. The V end was cut by 10 bases, the J end by 1 base, with 8 bases between. CDR1 MNHEY and CDR2 SMNVEV come from the germline V gene (reference sequence).

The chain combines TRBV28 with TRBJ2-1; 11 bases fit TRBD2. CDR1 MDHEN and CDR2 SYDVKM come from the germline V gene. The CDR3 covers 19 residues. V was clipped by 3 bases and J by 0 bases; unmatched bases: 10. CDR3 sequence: CASSFLLAGEGSSYNEQFF. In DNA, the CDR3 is TGTGCCAGCAGTTTCTTACTAGCGGGGGAGGGTAGCTCCTACAATGAGCAGTTCTTC.

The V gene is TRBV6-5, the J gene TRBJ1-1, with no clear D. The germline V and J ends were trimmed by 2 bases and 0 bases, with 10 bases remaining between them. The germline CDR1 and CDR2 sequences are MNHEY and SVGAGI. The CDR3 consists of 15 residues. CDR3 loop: CASSYGNYLNTEAFF. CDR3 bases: TGTGCCAGCAGTTACGGGAATTACTTGAACACTGAAGCTTTCTTT.

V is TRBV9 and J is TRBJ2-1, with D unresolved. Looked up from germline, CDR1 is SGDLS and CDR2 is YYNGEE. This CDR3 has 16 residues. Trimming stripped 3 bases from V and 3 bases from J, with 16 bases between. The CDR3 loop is CASSGTPPGDYNEQFF. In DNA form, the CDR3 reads TGTGCCAGCAGCGGAACCCCCCCGGGCGACTACAATGAGCAGTTCTTC.

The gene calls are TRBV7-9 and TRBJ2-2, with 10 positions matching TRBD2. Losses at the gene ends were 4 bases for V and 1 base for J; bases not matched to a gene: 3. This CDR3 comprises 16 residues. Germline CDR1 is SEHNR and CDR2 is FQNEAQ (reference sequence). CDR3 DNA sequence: TGTGCCAGCAGCTCTCTAGCGGGAGAGAACACCGGGGAGCTGTTTTTT. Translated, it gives CASSSLAGENTGELFF.

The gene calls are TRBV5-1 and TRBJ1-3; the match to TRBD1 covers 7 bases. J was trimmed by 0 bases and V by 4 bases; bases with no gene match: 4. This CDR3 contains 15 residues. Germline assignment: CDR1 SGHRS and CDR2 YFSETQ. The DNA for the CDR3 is TGCGCCAGCAGCCCGACAGGGCTCTCTGGAAACACCATATATTTT. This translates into CASSPTGLSGNTIYF.

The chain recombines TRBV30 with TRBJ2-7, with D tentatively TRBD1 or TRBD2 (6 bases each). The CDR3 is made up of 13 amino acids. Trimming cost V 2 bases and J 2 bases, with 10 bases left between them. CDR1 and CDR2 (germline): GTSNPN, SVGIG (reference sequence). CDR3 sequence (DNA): TGTGCCTGGAGTCCGGGGGCAACCTACGAGCAGTACTTC. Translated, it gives CAWSPGATYEQYF.